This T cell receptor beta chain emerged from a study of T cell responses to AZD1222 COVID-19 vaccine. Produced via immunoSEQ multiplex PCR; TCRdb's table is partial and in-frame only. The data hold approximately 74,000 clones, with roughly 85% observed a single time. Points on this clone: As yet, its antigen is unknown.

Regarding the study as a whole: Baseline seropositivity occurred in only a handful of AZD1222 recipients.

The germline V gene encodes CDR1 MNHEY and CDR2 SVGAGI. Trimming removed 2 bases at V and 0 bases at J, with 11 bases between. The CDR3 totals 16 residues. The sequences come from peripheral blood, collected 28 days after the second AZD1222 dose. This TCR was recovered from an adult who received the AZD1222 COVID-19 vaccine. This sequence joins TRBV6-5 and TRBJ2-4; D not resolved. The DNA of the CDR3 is TGTGCCAGCAGTTACCCCCAGCCTATAGCCAAAAACATTCAGTACTTC. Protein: CASSYPQPIAKNIQYF.